Detailed here is one T cell receptor (beta chain). Its antigen has not been determined. The sample holds no much larger clone one base away, and base qualities are not on file. These data originate in a study of vaccination and CD4 T cells after COVID-19 (dated by TCRdb to between 2021 and 2022). Notes on the research overall: SARS-CoV-2 positivity had been established in the convalescent patients by nasal swab PCR, and mild disease was recorded in about 9 of these patients and severe disease in one. Two doses of either the Pfizer-BioNTech BNT162b2 vaccine (n=8) or the Moderna mRNA-1273 vaccine (n=2) were administered to participants. The cultures were stimulated with overlapping spike peptide pools from SARS-CoV-2 and from the common cold coronaviruses HCoV-NL63, HCoV-OC43 and HCoV-229E. Post-vaccine blood samples were taken a median of approximately 70 days after the second vaccine dose, with a range of roughly 14 to 250 days. In under twelve COVID-19 convalescent patients and a few infection-naive healthy vaccine recipients, researchers compared the spike-specific CD4+ TCR repertoire from before mRNA vaccination with the repertoire from after. Control cultures used a CEFX viral epitope pool as positive control, an HIV-1 Nef peptide pool as negative control, or no peptide. The convalescent cohort comprised six males and four females, including two Hispanic individuals, seven Caucasians, two Asians and one multiracial person. Post-COVID blood samples were collected from convalescent patients a median of approximately 93 days after diagnosis, with a range of about 30 to 180 days. Overall results and qualifications from the work: The number of convalescent patients in the study was relatively small, and the study did not examine early timepoints following natural infection. In convalescent patients, a median about 86% of post-vaccine SARS-CoV-2-reactive clones were detected only after vaccination, suggesting vaccine-specific priming. Nearly all vaccine-specific clones in convalescent patients (304 of 307) were mono-reactive for SARS-CoV-2 spike rather than cross-reactive with common cold coronaviruses. Although the median number of SARS-CoV-2-reactive clonotypes went up from 21 after infection to roughly 40 after vaccination, the increase was not significant.

V is cut by 6 bases and J by 0 bases, and the space between the germline ends is 17 bases. CDR1 and CDR2 are read off the germline V gene as MNHNS and SASEGT. The CDR3 spans 16 residues, from the cysteine through the phenylalanine. The only DNA kept is the CDR3, 48 bases in frame from the first base. Library method: PCR. DNA from cultured CD4+ T cells was subjected to TCR sequencing with the Oncomine TCR Beta short-read assay at the Johns Hopkins FTIC core. The QIAamp micro DNA kit was used to extract genomic DNA from the cultured CD4+ T cells. Oncomine TCR Beta libraries from cultured CD4+ T cells were pooled with unique dual indexes and sequenced on an Illumina iSeq 100. In the original analysis: Non-productive sequences were removed, and CDR3s that did not start with C, did not end with F or W, or were shorter than 7 amino acids were discarded. Antigen-specific clonotypes were identified using the MANAFEST web application through comparison of peptide-stimulated wells with reference and other culture wells. For a clone to be called positive, the clone needed an FDR below 0.05, an odds ratio above 5, and a productive frequency above 0.1% in at least two of three replicate wells. A clonotype counted as cross-reactive if it showed significant expansion both in the SARS-CoV-2 spike wells and in at least one common cold coronavirus spike condition. Levenshtein distances (stringdist) and unrooted phylogenetic trees (ape) in R version 3.6.1 were used to assess CDR3 homology. TCRdb reworked the public reads: Q25 trimming with fastp, MiXCR clone assembly, productive beta chains retained. Rows with one shared CDR3 protein collapse into an entry with the most common genes and DNA. In this record, the V and J calls reflect TCRdb's handling and not the investigators' own analysis. The sample table shows some 15,000 distinct CDR3 sequences, and about 47% are seen once. Over 6% of the sample goes to the ten largest clones.

The treatment or condition label corresponds to: roughly 10-day PBMC culture with coronavirus spike peptide pools or control peptides (ViraFEST assay). The ViraFEST assay was used in the study, in which antigen-specific T cells were expanded with peptide pools and expanded clonotypes were subsequently identified by TCR sequencing. Positive SARS-CoV-2 PCR tests in the convalescent patients dated from March to December 2020, before Alpha, Beta and Delta variants emerged in the United States. PBMCs were cultured at approximately 2.1 million per well in IMDM supplemented with about 5% human AB serum and around 10 IU/ml IL-2, with roughly 10 ug/ml peptide pools added. On days 3 and 7, half of the culture medium was replaced with fresh IL-2-containing medium. Once the cells had been in culture for over nine days, the EasySep CD4+ T cell isolation kit was used to isolate CD4+ T cells by negative selection. Ficoll-Paque Plus gradient centrifugation was used to isolate PBMCs from whole blood, and the isolated PBMCs were then either used fresh or cryopreserved at -140C. Each culture condition was generally run in triplicate wells.

This chain is built from TRBV6-1 and TRBJ1-1; TRBD1 is possibly the D segment (5 matching bases). The sequenced sample was CD4+ T cells from blood, cultured in vitro. The source of this sequence is a human donor who had recovered from COVID-19. The CDR3 reads CASSPMARGMNTEAFF. The DNA sequence is TGTGCCAGCAGCCCCATGGCGAGGGGAATGAACACTGAAGCTTTCTTT.